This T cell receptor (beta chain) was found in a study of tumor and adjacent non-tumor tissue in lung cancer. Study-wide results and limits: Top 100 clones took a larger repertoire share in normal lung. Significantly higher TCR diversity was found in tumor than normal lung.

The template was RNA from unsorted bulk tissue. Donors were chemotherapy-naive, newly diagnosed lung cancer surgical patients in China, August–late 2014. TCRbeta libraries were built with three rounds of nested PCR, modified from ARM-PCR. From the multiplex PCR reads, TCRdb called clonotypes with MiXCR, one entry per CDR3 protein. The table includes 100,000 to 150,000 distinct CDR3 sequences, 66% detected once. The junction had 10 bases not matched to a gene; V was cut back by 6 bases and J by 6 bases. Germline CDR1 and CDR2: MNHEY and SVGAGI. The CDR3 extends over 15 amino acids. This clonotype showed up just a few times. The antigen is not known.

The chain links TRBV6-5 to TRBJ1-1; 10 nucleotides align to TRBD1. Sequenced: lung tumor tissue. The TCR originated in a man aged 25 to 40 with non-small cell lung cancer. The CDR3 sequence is CASRAGTGVLAEAFF. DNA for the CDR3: TGTGCCAGCAGAGCCGGGACAGGGGTCTTGGCTGAAGCTTTCTTT.